This entry concerns a single T cell receptor beta chain. The CDR3 has 18 residues. CDR1 and CDR2 (germline): MDHEN, SYDVKM. The V segment lost 4 bases and the J segment 0 bases; nucleotides outside the gene matches: 9. The protocol was immunoSEQ multiplex PCR, while the TCRdb copy is restricted to in-frame clones and leaves out a portion. The sample includes fewer than 75,000 clones, 65% to 85% seen only once; the top ten take 8.2%. The data were obtained in a study of OX40 agonist ivuxolimab in advanced cancers. Specimen: CD4+ or CD8+ T cells sorted from blood, collected in a trial of the OX40 agonist ivuxolimab. This receptor was taken from an adult with an advanced solid tumor such as melanoma, head and neck, liver or kidney cancer. The V call is TRBV28, the J call TRBJ2-1, with 10 nucleotides matching TRBD1. CDR3: CASSSILTGGPSYNEQFF. The CDR3 DNA sequence: TGTGCCAGCAGTTCAATCCTGACAGGGGGCCCCTCCTACAATGAGCAGTTCTTC.